Following are 27 T cell receptor beta chains from one sample sequenced in a study of a mutant IDH1 vaccine in newly diagnosed glioma (dated by TCRdb to the early 2020s). The time point label of this sample denotes: baseline, week 1 (first vaccination visit). In light of the paper, this sample's treatment or condition label describes: pre-vaccination baseline after standard-of-care therapy. The library came from the immunoSEQ multiplex PCR assay. TCRdb limited this immuneACCESS table to in-frame rearrangements with V and J called. A share of clones is missing; checked studies link under half to unresolved V genes, and the rest is unexplained. Present in this sample are approximately 19,000 clones, about 85% of which were seen just once. The ten largest account for 5% to 6% of the sample. The source was PBMCs, collected from a glioma patient treated with radiotherapy, temozolomide or both. Source of these receptors: a man aged 35-49 years with glioma.

V usage is TRBV1 and J usage is TRBJ2-7; the tabulated D call, TRBD2, remains unverified against the DNA. TRBV1 has pseudogene status. This CDR3 is 16 amino acids long. The CDR3 coding sequence is TGCACCAGCAGCCACGGGGTTAACCGGGGGTCCTACGAGCAGTACGTC. Its translation is CTSSHGVNRGSYEQYV.

The chain uses TRBV2 and TRBJ1-5; D is unclear. There are 15 residues in the CDR3. Trimming cost V 4 bases and J 0 bases, with 10 bases left between them. CDR1 SNHLY and CDR2 FYNNEI come from the germline V gene. CDR3 region: CASSAGRDSNQPQHF. For the CDR3, the DNA is TGTGCCAGCAGTGCGGGTCGGGATAGCAATCAGCCCCAGCATTTT.

V usage is TRBV7-9 and J usage is TRBJ2-1; D possibly corresponds to TRBD2 (7 bases). The germline V gene has CDR1 SEHNR and CDR2 FQNEAQ (reference sequence). Between the trimmed V and J ends, which lost 1 base and 7 bases, there was a span of 17 bases. The CDR3 sequence is 16 residues long. The CDR3 DNA follows: TGTGCCAGCAGCTTAGTAGGCGGGGGCGCACGTAATGAGCAGTTCTTC. The encoded protein is CASSLVGGGARNEQFF.

The V and J genes are TRBV5-4 and TRBJ1-2, with unresolved D. V lost 4 bases and J 3 bases, leaving 10 bases between the germline ends. CDR3 length: 13 residues. The germline V gene encodes CDR1 SGHNT and CDR2 YYREEE (reference sequence). The chain's CDR3 is CASSPGPDYGYTF. The CDR3 DNA reads TGTGCCAGCAGCCCCGGGCCGGACTATGGCTACACCTTC.

V gene TRBV7-8 combines with J gene TRBJ2-5; D not certain. CDR1 is SGHVS and CDR2 is FQNEAQ in the germline V gene. The V end was cut by 3 bases, the J end by 4 bases, with 9 bases between. The CDR3 consists of 13 residues. This CDR3 reads CASSLNFRETQYF. The CDR3 DNA is TGTGCCAGCAGCTTGAATTTTAGAGAGACCCAGTACTTC.

The V call is TRBV6-1, the J call TRBJ1-1; D is undetermined. Trimming took 3 bases from V and 2 from J, leaving 7 bases between them. Germline assignment: CDR1 MNHNS and CDR2 SASEGT. The CDR3 totals 13 residues. CDR3 loop: CASSDRRNTEAFF. The CDR3 nucleotides read TGTGCCAGCAGTGATCGCCGAAACACTGAAGCTTTCTTT.

The rearrangement links TRBV13 to TRBJ2-3; 9 bases match TRBD1. Germline lookup yields CDR1 PRHDT and CDR2 FYEKMQ (reference sequence). V trimming: 3 bases; J trimming: 3 bases; junction bases outside the gene matches: 4. The CDR3 extends over 15 amino acids. CDR3 DNA: TGTGCCAGCAGCTTTAAACAGGGGGCGACAGATACGCAGTATTTT. This translates into CASSFKQGATDTQYF.

V gene TRBV25-1 combines with J gene TRBJ1-1; D possibly corresponds to TRBD1 (6 bases). V was clipped by 5 bases and J by 0 bases, with 10 bases between them. CDR3 length: 14 amino acids. Germline values: CDR1 MGHDK, CDR2 SYGVNS. CDR3 loop: CASSKTGMNTEAFF. The CDR3 coding sequence is TGTGCCAGCAGTAAAACAGGGATGAACACTGAAGCTTTCTTT.

The chain joins TRBV30 to TRBJ1-4; the D is unclear. The germline gives CDR1 GTSNPN, CDR2 SVGIG (reference sequence). CDR3 length equals 13 residues. V dropped 1 base and J dropped 10 bases, with 13 bases sitting between them. The CDR3 nucleotides read TGTGCCTGGAGTGAAAACCCGGGCGGAAAACTGTTTTTT. This encodes CAWSENPGGKLFF.

CDR3 sequence: CASSLDPDRATYEQYF. In DNA, the CDR3 is TGTGCCAGCAGCTTGGACCCCGACAGGGCAACCTACGAGCAGTACTTC. V gene TRBV5-6 combines with J gene TRBJ2-7; the match to TRBD1 covers 7 bases. The CDR3 runs 16 residues. With V trimmed by 0 bases and J by 2 bases, 8 bases remained unmatched. The V gene's germline CDR1 is SGHDT and CDR2 YYEEEE.

The rearrangement uses TRBV5-1 and TRBJ2-6, with 9 nucleotides matching TRBD2. In germline, CDR1 is SGHRS, CDR2 YFSETQ. The V gene end was trimmed by 0 bases and the J gene end by 2 bases; junction bases not matched to a gene: 3. This CDR3 comprises 17 residues. The CDR3 DNA reads as TGCGCCAGCAGCTTGGTATCTAGCGGGGCTGGGGCCAACGTCCTGACTTTC. It encodes CASSLVSSGAGANVLTF.

The chain has TRBV12-5 and TRBJ2-2; D possibly corresponds to TRBD1 (6 bases). The CDR3 totals 15 residues. Germline V gene sequence: CDR1 LGHNT, CDR2 FRNRAP. V was shortened by 5 bases and J by 0 bases, with 10 bases between the two germline ends. CDR3 loop: CASGRDTANTGELFF. In nucleotides, the CDR3 is TGTGCTAGTGGTAGGGACACGGCGAACACCGGGGAGCTGTTTTTT.

The chain couples TRBV7-2 to TRBJ1-5, with D hard to call. V was shortened by 5 bases and J by 6 bases, with 8 bases between the two germline ends. This CDR3 spans 12 amino acids. Germline CDR1 reads SGHTA; CDR2 reads FQGNSA. The CDR3 DNA sequence: TGTGCCAGCAGCCCCAGTGGTCAGCCCCAGCATTTT. It translates to CASSPSGQPQHF.

This clone has just one count. The chain employs TRBV2 and TRBJ1-3; D gene uncertain. The CDR3 covers 15 residues. Looked up from germline, CDR1 is SNHLY and CDR2 is FYNNEI. Trimming shortened V by 2 bases and J by 2 bases, and 10 bases separated the two germline ends. In DNA, the CDR3 is TGTGCCAGCAGTGAAATGAGGGCGACTGGAAACACCATATATTTT. Residues: CASSEMRATGNTIYF.

This sequence joins TRBV7-9 and TRBJ2-3; tentatively, D is TRBD2 (5 bases). Trimming left V 5 bases short and J 5 bases short, with 11 bases between. The CDR3 consists of 13 residues. Germline values: CDR1 SEHNR, CDR2 FQNEAQ (reference sequence). CDR3 sequence: CASSGGGRDTQYF. DNA for the CDR3: TGTGCCAGCAGCGGAGGAGGACGAGATACGCAGTATTTT. Using reference TRBV7-9 and TRBJ2-3 for the parts outside the CDR3, the full variable domain is DTGVSQNPRHKITKRGQNVTFRCDPISEHNRLYWYRQTLGQGPEFLTYFQNEAQLEKSRLLSDRFSAERPKGSFSTLEIQRTEQGDSAMYLCASSGGGRDTQYFGPGTRLTVL.

The J gene is TRBJ1-3, the V gene TRBV30, with D unresolved. V lost 5 bases to trimming and J lost 4 bases, with 6 bases between them. The CDR3 spans 11 residues. Looked up from germline, CDR1 is GTSNPN and CDR2 is SVGIG (reference sequence). The CDR3 nucleotides are TGTGCCTGGGGCCCGGGAAACACCATATATTTT. Its translation is CAWGPGNTIYF.

This clone was counted a few times. The chain employs TRBV7-2 and TRBJ1-1, with D possibly TRBD1 on 5 matching bases. The V gene lost 2 bases and the J gene lost 1 base, with 8 bases spanning the gap. This CDR3 has 14 residues. Looked up from germline, CDR1 is SGHTA and CDR2 is FQGNSA. This CDR3 reads CASSLQQANTEAFF. In DNA, the CDR3 is TGTGCCAGCAGCTTACAACAGGCGAACACTGAAGCTTTCTTT.

The V call is TRBV5-1, the J call TRBJ2-7, with D possibly matching TRBD1 (6 bases). Germline CDR1 is SGHRS and CDR2 is YFSETQ. V lost 2 bases to trimming and J lost 1 base, with 13 bases between them. The CDR3 has 15 amino acids. The CDR3 here is CASSLTGQASYEQYV. The DNA for the CDR3 is TGCGCCAGCAGCTTAACAGGGCAGGCTTCCTACGAGCAGTACGTC.

The gene calls are TRBV20-1 and TRBJ1-1; no clear D gene. The V end lost 2 bases, the J end lost 11 bases, and 12 bases lay between the germline ends. There are 11 residues in the CDR3. Germline-derived CDR1 and CDR2 are DFQATT and SNEGSKA (reference sequence). The CDR3 DNA reads as TGCAGTGCTAGAATTAAAGAGTTGGCTTTCTTT. Its translation is CSARIKELAFF.

This chain links TRBV5-1 with TRBJ1-2; possibly TRBD1 for D (6 bases). V lost 0 bases and J lost 1, with 7 bases in between. CDR3 size: 14 residues. Per germline, CDR1 SGHRS and CDR2 YFSETQ. CDR3 DNA sequence: TGCGCCAGCAGCTTGGAGGGGGTTAACTATGGCTACACCTTC. It specifies CASSLEGVNYGYTF.

V usage is TRBV2 and J usage is TRBJ2-7; D is unclear. The germline V gene has CDR1 SNHLY and CDR2 FYNNEI. This CDR3 is 11 amino acids long. Trimming left V 4 bases short and J 9 bases short, with 10 bases between. The DNA of the CDR3 is TGTGCCAGCAGTGTAAGCAAAGGGCAGTACGTC. This gives the protein CASSVSKGQYV.

The rearrangement joins TRBV19 to TRBJ1-5; D is possibly TRBD1 (5 bases). V lost 1 base to trimming and J lost 1 base, with 11 bases between them. In germline, CDR1 is LNHDA, CDR2 SQIVND (reference sequence). The CDR3 contains 16 residues. CDR3 in amino acids: CASSIATGWSNQPQHF. For the CDR3, the DNA is TGTGCCAGTAGTATAGCTACAGGTTGGAGCAATCAGCCCCAGCATTTT.

The rearrangement links TRBV7-2 to TRBJ1-5, with D uncertain. Germline loops: CDR1 SGHTA, CDR2 FQGNSA. The CDR3 extends over 16 amino acids. V was trimmed by 1 base and J by 1 base, leaving 11 bases between them. CDR3 loop: CASSLGWRGSNQPQHF. The CDR3 nucleotides read TGTGCCAGCAGCTTAGGCTGGCGGGGAAGCAATCAGCCCCAGCATTTT.

The CDR3 is CASSPPYQPQHF. The DNA of the CDR3 is TGTGCCAGCAGTCCTCCCTATCAGCCCCAGCATTTT. The genes are TRBV2 and TRBJ1-5; no firm D call. Between the trimmed V and J ends, which lost 5 bases and 5 bases, there was a span of 7 bases. The CDR3 loop spans 12 amino acids. Germline loops: CDR1 SNHLY, CDR2 FYNNEI.

This chain joins TRBV30 and TRBJ2-7; TRBD1 agrees at 8 bases. The germline gives CDR1 GTSNPN, CDR2 SVGIG (reference sequence). V shed 3 bases, J shed 1 base, and the junction held 5 bases outside the gene matches. This CDR3 has 14 amino acids. CDR3 region: CAWSRGTGSYEQYV. CDR3 nucleotides: TGTGCCTGGAGCAGAGGGACAGGATCCTACGAGCAGTACGTC.

This chain joins TRBV5-1 and TRBJ2-2; D might be TRBD2 (6 bases). V was trimmed by 0 bases and J by 2 bases, leaving 14 bases between them. The CDR3 is made up of 17 amino acids. The germline V gene encodes CDR1 SGHRS and CDR2 YFSETQ. CDR3 bases: TGCGCCAGCAGCTTGGTTCTAGTAGCGGCAAACACCGGGGAGCTGTTTTTT. It encodes CASSLVLVAANTGELFF.

This clone has just a few counts. J is TRBJ1-1 and V is TRBV5-1; perhaps TRBD1 as D (5 bases). The CDR3 is made up of 13 amino acids. Germline values: CDR1 SGHRS, CDR2 YFSETQ. V shed 4 bases and J shed 10 bases, with 17 bases lying between them. In DNA, the CDR3 is TGCGCCAGCAGCCCCGAGTCACAAAGGGGAGCTTTCTTT. Protein: CASSPESQRGAFF.